The 27 T cell receptor beta chains below were found in one sample sequenced in a study of response to subunit inactivated influenza vaccine. TCRdb reprocessed the RT-PCR reads with MiXCR, giving one entry per CDR3 protein. The table lists about 780,000 distinct CDR3 sequences, less than 20% of them singletons. The sequencing here drew on PBMCs from blood, taken around 5 days after vaccination. The origin of the receptors is a man aged 50-59 years who received an inactivated influenza vaccine.

The rearrangement joins TRBV20-1 to TRBJ2-3; perhaps TRBD2 as D (7 bases). The CDR3 has 16 amino acids. CDR1 and CDR2 from the germline V gene are DFQATT and SNEGSKA (reference sequence). V was cut by 0 bases and J by 3 bases, with 16 bases left in between. CDR3 bases: TGCAGTGCTAGAGATGGAGGGGGGGCTTGGACAGATACGCAGTATTTT. It specifies CSARDGGGAWTDTQYF.

This clonotype was detected a few times. The gene calls are TRBV4-3 and TRBJ1-2; weak D call: TRBD1 (5 bases). Germline CDR1 LGHNA, CDR2 YSLEER. V shed 0 bases and J shed 1 base, with 12 bases lying between them. The CDR3 extends over 16 amino acids. The CDR3 here is CASSQDQRRGNYGYTF. In nucleotides, the CDR3 is TGCGCCAGCAGCCAAGATCAGAGAAGGGGTAACTATGGCTACACCTTC.

The gene calls are TRBV29-1 and TRBJ2-3, with 9 bases identical to TRBD2. Germline V gene data show CDR1 as SQVTM and CDR2 as ANQGSEA. The ends lost 4 bases at V and 3 bases at J; junction bases unmatched: 14. The CDR3 has 17 residues. In nucleotides, the CDR3 is TGCAGCGTTGTAGGTAGCGGGAGAGGGGGGGGGACAGATACGCAGTATTTT. Its translation: CSVVGSGRGGGTDTQYF.

The gene calls are TRBV12-3 or TRBV12-4 and TRBJ1-5, with no clear D. With 2 bases removed from V and 1 base from J, the gap between germline ends came to 9 bases. There are 15 residues in the CDR3. CDR3 protein: CASSLRQLSNQPQHF. The DNA of the CDR3 is TGTGCCAGCAGTTTAAGGCAGCTAAGCAATCAGCCCCAGCATTTT.

The CDR3 DNA reads TGTGCCACCAGCAGAGGGTCCCGGGGGGCGTCTGTTCACCAAGAGACCCAGTACTTC. Its protein is CATSRGSRGASVHQETQYF. The gene calls are TRBV15 and TRBJ2-5; TRBD2 is a possible D gene (7 bases). The CDR3 extends over 19 amino acids. Trimming shortened V by 1 base and J by 0 bases, and 21 bases separated the two germline ends. CDR1 LNHNV and CDR2 YYDKDF come from the germline V gene (reference sequence).

This clonotype was counted between two and nine times. The genes are TRBV4-3 and TRBJ2-3; TRBD2 is a possible D gene (6 bases). CDR3 length: 16 amino acids. CDR1 is LGHNA and CDR2 is YSLEER in the germline V gene. The ends were cut back, 2 bases at V and 6 bases at J, with 18 bases in the middle. The CDR3 protein is CASSQSNLGGVDTQYF. The CDR3 coding sequence is TGCGCCAGCAGCCAAAGTAATCTCGGGGGAGTGGATACGCAGTATTTT.

The chain has TRBV25-1 and TRBJ2-5; 12 bases are a match to TRBD1. Per germline, CDR1 MGHDK and CDR2 SYGVNS. V dropped 1 base and J dropped 5; count of bases not matched to a gene: 2. This CDR3 is built from 15 residues. CDR3 sequence: CASSESGQGAETQYF. DNA for the CDR3: TGTGCCAGCAGTGAATCGGGACAGGGGGCTGAGACCCAGTACTTC.

This chain joins TRBV4-2 and TRBJ1-5; D is undetermined. Germline V gene lookup returns CDR1 LGHNA and CDR2 YNFKEQ. The CDR3 contains 17 residues. The V gene lost 1 base and the J gene lost 0 bases, with 13 bases spanning the gap. Here the CDR3 DNA reads TGTGCCAGCAGCCAAGCTGTCCTGATAGATAGCAATCAGCCCCAGCATTTT. This encodes CASSQAVLIDSNQPQHF.

This chain links TRBV28 with TRBJ2-1, with 9 positions matching TRBD1. V lost 6 bases, J lost 9 bases, and 15 bases stayed unmatched. The CDR3 covers 16 residues. Per the germline V gene, CDR1 is MDHEN and CDR2 is SYDVKM. As DNA, the CDR3 is TGTGCCAGCAGGCTTCCCCTTGGGACAGGGTCGGGTGAGCAGTTCTTC. Residues: CASRLPLGTGSGEQFF.

V usage is TRBV7-2 and J usage is TRBJ2-1; D gene uncertain. This CDR3 has 14 residues. V lost 5 bases and J lost 7, with 15 bases in between. Germline CDR1 SGHTA, CDR2 FQGNSA. CDR3 bases: TGTGCCAGCAGCCTGTTGGTTATCGGAAATGAGCAGTTCTTC. Its translation: CASSLLVIGNEQFF.

This clonotype was recorded a few times. The chain recombines TRBV30 with TRBJ2-2, with TRBD2 identical over 8 bases. The CDR3 length is 16 residues. The germline V gene encodes CDR1 GTSNPN and CDR2 SVGIG (reference sequence). V gave up 2 bases and J gave up 6 bases; unmatched junction bases: 11. CDR3 in DNA: TGTGCCTGGAGTCCTTCCCTGACTAGCGAAGCCGGGGAGCTGTTTTTT. Protein product: CAWSPSLTSEAGELFF.

This chain uses TRBV10-3 with TRBJ1-2, with D unresolved. Deletions cut 9 bases from V and 2 bases from J, with 10 bases between. CDR3 length equals 12 residues. Per germline, CDR1 ENHRY and CDR2 SYGVKD. Here the CDR3 reads CAIGEGNYGYTF. In DNA form, the CDR3 reads TGTGCCATAGGAGAAGGAAACTATGGCTACACCTTC.

This clonotype was counted between two and nine times. The chain carries TRBV5-1 and TRBJ1-2, with 7 bases that match TRBD1. The ends lost 2 bases at V and 7 bases at J; junction bases unmatched: 5. Germline V CDR1 and CDR2: SGHRS, YFSETQ. This CDR3 comprises 13 residues. This CDR3 is CASSLKGASGYTF. CDR3 DNA: TGCGCCAGCAGCTTAAAGGGGGCGTCTGGCTACACCTTC.

This clonotype was found a few times. Written as DNA, the CDR3 is TGTGCCAGCAGCCCCCCTTTGAGGGCCAAAAACATTCAGTACTTC. It is translated as CASSPPLRAKNIQYF. The chain couples TRBV5-5 to TRBJ2-4, with D unclear. Trimming cost V 4 bases and J 1 base, with 12 bases left between them. The CDR3 covers 15 residues. Per the germline V gene, CDR1 is SGHKS and CDR2 is YYEKEE (reference sequence). Full variable domain (outside the CDR3, taken from reference TRBV5-5 and TRBJ2-4): DAGVTQSPTHLIKTRGQQVTLRCSPISGHKSVSWYQQVLGQGPQFIFQYYEKEERGRGNFPDRFSARQFPNYSSELNVNALLLGDSALYLCASSPPLRAKNIQYFGAGTRLSVL.

V and J are TRBV30 and TRBJ2-3; no clear D. Trimming removed 7 bases from V and 4 bases from J, with 21 bases in between. The CDR3 runs to 15 residues. Germline lookup yields CDR1 GTSNPN and CDR2 SVGIG (reference sequence). CDR3 sequence reads: CALDRNRASADTQYF. CDR3 DNA sequence: TGTGCCTTGGATAGGAACAGAGCCAGCGCAGATACGCAGTATTTT.

In its sample, this clonotype was seen a few times. This chain links TRBV20-1 with TRBJ2-3; perhaps TRBD1 as D (5 bases). Looked up from germline, CDR1 is DFQATT and CDR2 is SNEGSKA (reference sequence). CDR3 length equals 15 residues. V was cut by 0 bases and J by 0 bases, with 10 bases left in between. Written as DNA, the CDR3 is TGCAGTGCTAGAGATCGTGCAGGGAGCACAGATACGCAGTATTTT. It codes for CSARDRAGSTDTQYF.

The table lists this clonotype with a count of one. The rearrangement links TRBV20-1 to TRBJ2-2; 9 bases are shared with TRBD2. Germline CDR1 reads DFQATT; CDR2 reads SNEGSKA (reference sequence). The trim removed 3 bases at V and 3 bases at J, leaving 11 bases unmatched. The length of the CDR3 is 17 residues. The CDR3 nucleotides read TGCAGTGCTAGGGCACCCCAGCGGGAGGAGGACACCGGGGAGCTGTTTTTT. Translated: CSARAPQREEDTGELFF.

This clonotype was counted a few times. V is TRBV6-1 and J is TRBJ2-1, with D hard to call. V was trimmed by 6 bases and J by 5 bases, leaving 11 bases between them. The CDR3 is 13 residues long. Germline V lookup: CDR1 MNHNS, CDR2 SASEGT. The CDR3: CASRKDLNNEQFF. The CDR3 DNA reads TGTGCCAGCAGAAAGGACCTCAACAATGAGCAGTTCTTC.

This chain links TRBV6-1 with TRBJ2-7, with D perhaps matching TRBD1 (6 bases). The CDR3 loop spans 14 amino acids. CDR1 is MNHNS, CDR2 SASEGT, per germline. V lost 7 bases, J lost 0 bases, and 13 bases lay in between. CDR3 in amino acids: CASKRQETSYEQYF. The CDR3 DNA reads as TGTGCCAGCAAGAGACAGGAGACCTCCTACGAGCAGTACTTC.

This clonotype was counted at least ten times. V usage is TRBV7-2 and J usage is TRBJ2-1; D may match TRBD1 or TRBD2 (5 bases each). Trimming shortened V by 5 bases and J by 10 bases, and 12 bases separated the two germline ends. This CDR3 contains 12 residues. Germline V gene data show CDR1 as SGHTA and CDR2 as FQGNSA. In DNA, the CDR3 is TGTGCCAGCAGCCTTCGGTGGGGGGAGCAGTTCTTC. Translation gives CASSLRWGEQFF.

This rearrangement joins TRBV4-3 to TRBJ1-4; D remains ambiguous. Germline CDR1 LGHNA, CDR2 YSLEER. The CDR3 loop spans 14 amino acids. Trimming pared 1 base from V and 5 bases from J, leaving 8 bases between. CDR3 protein: CASSQGSGNEKLFF. In DNA, the CDR3 is TGCGCCAGCAGCCAAGGGTCGGGGAATGAAAAACTGTTTTTT.

The chain carries TRBV27 and TRBJ2-1, with 14 positions matching TRBD2. The trim removed 4 bases at V and 0 bases at J, leaving 17 bases unmatched. CDR1 MNHEY and CDR2 SMNVEV come from the germline V gene (reference sequence). CDR3 length: 22 amino acids. The CDR3 is CASSSPSPGTSGSGGSYNEQFF. The CDR3, as DNA: TGTGCCAGCAGTTCCCCCTCCCCCGGGACTAGCGGGAGTGGTGGCTCCTACAATGAGCAGTTCTTC.

V is TRBV14 and J is TRBJ2-1, with no clear D. V lost 0 bases and J 6 bases, leaving 18 bases between the germline ends. The CDR3 extends over 17 amino acids. Germline CDR1 and CDR2: SGHDN and FVKESK. The DNA for the CDR3 is TGTGCCAGCAGCCAAGATCGGGCTTTGATTAGGGCCAATGAGCAGTTCTTC. Protein sequence: CASSQDRALIRANEQFF.

This clonotype turned up a few times. This sequence joins TRBV29-1 and TRBJ2-3; 7 bases agree with TRBD2. J gave up 4 bases and V 6 bases, and 7 bases lay outside the gene matches. Germline values: CDR1 SQVTM, CDR2 ANQGSEA. The length of the CDR3 is 13 residues. The CDR3, as DNA: TGCAGCGTCGCCAGCGGGATGTCAGATACGCAGTATTTT. Amino acids: CSVASGMSDTQYF.

The chain couples TRBV27 to TRBJ2-7; 14 positions agree with TRBD2. Germline V gene lookup returns CDR1 MNHEY and CDR2 SMNVEV (reference sequence). Losses at the gene ends were 0 bases for V and 2 bases for J; bases not matched to a gene: 0. This CDR3 is built from 16 residues. The CDR3 region has the DNA TGTGCCAGCAGTTTATCGACTAGCGGGGGGGCCTACGAGCAGTACTTC. It translates to CASSLSTSGGAYEQYF.

This clonotype was counted a few times. CDR3: CASSLASFLAGGTQYF. CDR3 sequence (DNA): TGTGCCAGCAGCTTAGCCTCCTTCTTAGCGGGGGGTACGCAGTATTTT. The chain recombines TRBV7-2 with TRBJ2-3; 10 positions agree with TRBD2. The CDR3 has 16 amino acids. The trim removed 0 bases at V and 8 bases at J, leaving 8 bases unmatched. CDR1 and CDR2 from the germline V gene are SGHTA and FQGNSA.

There are many counts of this clonotype. The V call is TRBV4-2, the J call TRBJ2-7, with no clear D. This CDR3 spans 13 amino acids. Between the trimmed V and J ends, which lost 0 bases and 10 bases, there was a span of 13 bases. Germline lookup yields CDR1 LGHNA and CDR2 YNFKEQ. The CDR3 region has the DNA TGTGCCAGCAGCCAAGATAGAGCAAGCACCCAGTACTTC. It specifies CASSQDRASTQYF.